This entry features one T cell receptor beta chain sequence. Germline loops: CDR1 MNHEY, CDR2 SMNVEV (reference sequence). With V trimmed by 9 bases and J by 5 bases, 12 bases remained unmatched. This CDR3 spans 14 amino acids. PCR used 60 Vbeta primers and 13 Jbeta primers. Some clones are missing from TCRdb's copy, which holds only in-frame ones; the method was immunoSEQ multiplex PCR. The top ten hold roughly 3.2% of the sample, which has about 140,000 clones, 82% seen once. The record originates from a study of cytomegalovirus exposure and HLA in healthy donors. The rearrangement joins TRBV27 to TRBJ1-2; 7 bases agree with TRBD1. Sequenced sample: PBMCs. The clonotype was recovered from a man aged 18 to 35 in good health and CMV-seropositive. CDR3 sequence: CASKNVGTAYGYTF. In DNA form, the CDR3 reads TGTGCCAGTAAGAATGTAGGGACAGCGTATGGCTACACCTTC.